Presented here are 25 T cell receptor beta chains from one specimen sequenced in a study of blood T cell repertoires in COVID-19. TCRdb keeps only in-frame clones here, not all; method: immunoSEQ multiplex PCR. The sample records some 330,000 clones, 83% being singletons. The specimen was PBMCs or T cells enriched from blood (not recorded which). These receptors were collected from a woman in her fifties or sixties who had recovered from COVID-19.

The chain joins TRBV10-3 to TRBJ2-5; the match to TRBD1 covers 7 bases. There are 14 residues in the CDR3. After removal of 4 bases from V and 4 bases from J, the junction contained 6 bases not matched to a gene. In germline, CDR1 is ENHRY, CDR2 SYGVKD. The CDR3 protein is CAISVGQAAETQYF. The CDR3 DNA reads TGTGCCATCAGTGTTGGACAGGCCGCAGAGACCCAGTACTTC.

The chain recombines TRBV7-3 with TRBJ2-1; D is unclear. CDR1 is SGHTA, CDR2 FQGTGA, per germline. The CDR3 is 15 amino acids. Trimming pared 4 bases from V and 7 bases from J, leaving 17 bases between. DNA of the CDR3: TGTGCCAGCAGCTCGGGTAGTCCTGGGTGGAATGAGCAGTTCTTC. This gives the protein CASSSGSPGWNEQFF.

V usage is TRBV2 and J usage is TRBJ1-6; D is possibly TRBD1 (6 bases). The CDR3 is 15 residues long. With 2 bases removed from V and 6 bases from J, the gap between germline ends came to 11 bases. Germline assignment: CDR1 SNHLY and CDR2 FYNNEI. As DNA, the CDR3 is TGTGCCAGCAGTGAACGGGGGGCGGGTAATTCACCCCTCCACTTT. Translating gives CASSERGAGNSPLHF.

V is TRBV9 and J is TRBJ1-2; no firm D call. The V end lost 2 bases, the J end lost 0 bases, and 11 bases lay between the germline ends. This CDR3 spans 15 amino acids. In germline, CDR1 is SGDLS, CDR2 YYNGEE. Here the CDR3 reads CASSVSADPNYGYTF. The CDR3 DNA follows: TGTGCCAGCAGCGTTTCTGCAGATCCTAACTATGGCTACACCTTC.

The genes are TRBV4-3 and TRBJ2-7; D call uncertain. V was trimmed by 0 bases and J by 5 bases, leaving 5 bases between them. The CDR3 has 12 residues. Per the germline V gene, CDR1 is LGHNA and CDR2 is YSLEER. CDR3 loop: CASSQDRDEQYF. In DNA, the CDR3 is TGCGCCAGCAGCCAAGACCGGGACGAGCAGTACTTC.

The chain has TRBV11-1 and TRBJ1-2; tentatively, D is TRBD1 (6 bases). The CDR3 totals 13 residues. CDR1 and CDR2 from the germline V gene are SGHAT and FQDESV (reference sequence). V lost 4 bases and J lost 2, with 8 bases in between. The CDR3 DNA sequence: TGTGCCAGCAGCTACGGACAGAACTATGGCTACACCTTC. Translation gives CASSYGQNYGYTF. The full variable domain, with the rest looked up from reference TRBV11-1 and TRBJ1-2, is EAEVAQSPRYKITEKSQAVAFWCDPISGHATLYWYRQILGQGPELLVQFQDESVVDDSQLPKDRFSAERLKGVDSTLKIQPAELGDSAMYLCASSYGQNYGYTFGSGTRLTVV.

CDR3 sequence: CASSQVAFGEKLFF. CDR3 sequence (DNA): TGTGCCAGCAGCCAAGTCGCCTTCGGTGAAAAACTGTTTTTT. V and J are TRBV4-2 and TRBJ1-4; D gene uncertain. Germline loops: CDR1 LGHNA, CDR2 YNFKEQ. The CDR3 extends over 14 amino acids. V was cut by 1 base and J by 7 bases, with 10 bases left in between.

This clone was counted a single time. The J gene is TRBJ1-1, the V gene TRBV4-2; possibly TRBD1 for D (6 bases). With 4 bases removed from V and 6 bases from J, the gap between germline ends came to 33 bases. The CDR3 totals 20 residues. Per germline, CDR1 LGHNA and CDR2 YNFKEQ. CDR3 protein: CASSREPLPKGNREGAEAFF. The CDR3 DNA follows: TGTGCCAGCAGCCGAGAGCCCCTGCCGAAGGGCAATCGCGAGGGGGCTGAAGCTTTCTTT.

The chain recombines TRBV11-2 with TRBJ2-2; a possible D gene is TRBD2 (6 bases). This CDR3 contains 14 residues. V was trimmed by 5 bases and J by 5 bases, leaving 12 bases between them. Germline CDR1 is SGHAT and CDR2 is FQNNGV. CDR3: CASSPLGRTGELFF. As DNA, the CDR3 is TGTGCCAGCAGCCCACTGGGGAGGACCGGGGAGCTGTTTTTT.

The J gene is TRBJ1-4, the V gene TRBV6-5; 10 nucleotides align to TRBD1. The CDR3 length is 16 residues. Germline V gene sequence: CDR1 MNHEY, CDR2 SVGAGI. J gave up 6 bases and V 0 bases, and 4 bases lay outside the gene matches. CDR3 nucleotide sequence: TGTGCCAGCAGTTACTCGAGGACAGGGGGATATGAAAAACTGTTTTTT. This encodes CASSYSRTGGYEKLFF.

This clone was observed a handful of times. The genes are TRBV7-2 and TRBJ1-2, with 12 bases identical to TRBD1. The junction had 10 bases not matched to a gene; V was cut back by 4 bases and J by 4 bases. The germline V gene has CDR1 SGHTA and CDR2 FQGNSA. The length of the CDR3 is 17 residues. For the CDR3, the DNA is TGTGCCAGCAGCTCCTGGGACAGGGGGCCCATTGGCTATGGCTACACCTTC. As protein: CASSSWDRGPIGYGYTF.

The chain is built from TRBV27 and TRBJ2-2, with TRBD2 as a possible D gene (5 bases). V was pared by 8 bases and J by 1 base, with 20 bases between. CDR1 is MNHEY, CDR2 SMNVEV, per germline (reference sequence). The CDR3 runs to 17 residues. The DNA for the CDR3 is TGTGCCAGCGGTCGATCCCTAGCTGCCAGGAACACCGGGGAGCTGTTTTTT. It encodes CASGRSLAARNTGELFF.

This chain uses TRBV4-1 with TRBJ2-2; 9 nucleotides line up with TRBD2. The CDR3 has 17 amino acids. V shed 3 bases, J shed 4 bases, and the junction held 9 bases outside the gene matches. CDR1 MGHRA and CDR2 YSYEKL come from the germline V gene. Here the CDR3 DNA reads TGCGCCAGCAGCCAGATGGGCCTAGCGGGGACCACCGGGGAGCTGTTTTTT. It is translated as CASSQMGLAGTTGELFF.

The gene calls are TRBV14 and TRBJ2-1; TRBD1 might be the D (5 bases). The CDR3 spans 15 residues. Trimming stripped 4 bases from V and 0 bases from J, with 10 bases between. CDR1 and CDR2 from the germline V gene are SGHDN and FVKESK. This chain's CDR3 is CASSLGLYSYNEQFF. CDR3 sequence (DNA): TGTGCCAGCAGCCTGGGGCTTTACTCCTACAATGAGCAGTTCTTC.

V usage is TRBV5-1 and J usage is TRBJ1-2, with no clear D. V was clipped by 0 bases and J by 4 bases, with 7 bases between them. Germline V gene data show CDR1 as SGHRS and CDR2 as YFSETQ. CDR3 size: 13 residues. The CDR3 loop is CASSLDAGYGYTF. The DNA for the CDR3 is TGCGCCAGCAGCTTGGATGCAGGCTATGGCTACACCTTC. Based on the CDR3 plus reference TRBV5-1 and TRBJ1-2, the full variable domain is KAGVTQTPRYLIKTRGQQVTLSCSPISGHRSVSWYQQTPGQGLQFLFEYFSETQRNKGNFPGRFSGRQFSNSRSEMNVSTLELGDSALYLCASSLDAGYGYTFGSGTRLTVV.

The V and J genes are TRBV4-1 and TRBJ2-7; 7 nucleotides match TRBD1. With V trimmed by 2 bases and J by 4 bases, 2 bases remained unmatched. Germline-derived CDR1 and CDR2 are MGHRA and YSYEKL. The CDR3 runs 13 residues. The CDR3 region has the DNA TGCGCCAGCAGCCAAATACAGGGGTACGAGCAGTACTTC. Protein: CASSQIQGYEQYF.

The chain joins TRBV12-3 or TRBV12-4 to TRBJ2-1, with 7 bases matching TRBD1. The CDR3 is made up of 13 amino acids. V shed 0 bases, J shed 11 bases, and the junction held 4 bases outside the gene matches. The DNA of the CDR3 is TGTGCCAGCAGTTTAGCACAGGGGTTAAAGCAGTTCTTC. As protein: CASSLAQGLKQFF.

This chain connects TRBV19 to TRBJ2-5, with TRBD2 identical over 10 bases. Losses at the gene ends were 9 bases for V and 2 bases for J; bases not matched to a gene: 9. This CDR3 has 15 residues. CDR1 is LNHDA and CDR2 is SQIVND in the germline V gene (reference sequence). This CDR3 is CASQSGGAGQETQYF. The CDR3 DNA reads as TGTGCCAGCCAGAGCGGGGGGGCCGGGCAAGAGACCCAGTACTTC.

The chain is built from TRBV19 and TRBJ1-1, with 7 positions matching TRBD1. Unmatched junction bases numbered 2, after V lost 2 bases and J lost 2 bases. The CDR3 is 14 amino acids. Looked up from germline, CDR1 is LNHDA and CDR2 is SQIVND (reference sequence). CDR3 loop: CASSIRQGNTEAFF. For the CDR3, the DNA is TGTGCCAGTAGTATACGACAGGGCAACACTGAAGCTTTCTTT.

The genes are TRBV19 and TRBJ1-1; 11 bases map to TRBD1. This CDR3 region has 15 residues. The germline gives CDR1 LNHDA, CDR2 SQIVND (reference sequence). The V and J ends lost 4 bases and 4 bases, in that order; junction bases with no gene match: 5. CDR3 amino acids: CASSKPGQGVTEAFF. CDR3 in DNA: TGTGCCAGTAGTAAACCGGGACAGGGGGTCACTGAAGCTTTCTTT.

CDR3 sequence (DNA): TGTGCCAGCAGCCCGTTAAGACAGAGGGGGGCCAACGTCCTGACTTTC. The encoded protein is CASSPLRQRGANVLTF. This rearrangement joins TRBV14 to TRBJ2-6; perhaps TRBD1 as D (5 bases). Germline CDR1 is SGHDN and CDR2 is FVKESK. The CDR3 has 16 residues. The germline V and J ends were trimmed by 4 bases and 4 bases, with 14 bases remaining between them.

Concerning this clone itself: The junction departs from germline at one end; a sequencing error may be responsible. This chain connects TRBV6-5 to TRBJ1-2; 10 bases are shared with TRBD1. The CDR3 is made up of 16 amino acids. Germline V gives CDR1 MNHEY, CDR2 SVGAGI. CDR3 in DNA: TGTGCCAGCAGTTACGACCAAAAGTCCCGGGACAGGGGTTGGGCCTTC. It translates to CASSYDQKSRDRGWAF.

This clone was seen once. The chain has TRBV9 and TRBJ2-1, with 10 bases matching TRBD2. Trimming at V came to 3 bases and at J to 3 bases, leaving 6 bases not matched to a gene. CDR1 and CDR2 from the germline V gene are SGDLS and YYNGEE. This CDR3 spans 16 amino acids. CDR3 sequence reads: CASSDSSGGDYNEQFF. The CDR3 DNA reads as TGTGCCAGCAGCGACTCTAGCGGGGGAGACTACAATGAGCAGTTCTTC.

This sequence joins TRBV19 and TRBJ2-1; D call uncertain. Trimming pared 3 bases from V and 0 bases from J, leaving 9 bases between. Germline V gene data show CDR1 as LNHDA and CDR2 as SQIVND (reference sequence). The CDR3 sequence is 15 residues long. CDR3 sequence (DNA): TGTGCCAGTAGTATTGTGAGAAACTCCTACAATGAGCAGTTCTTC. Translated: CASSIVRNSYNEQFF.

V is TRBV14 and J is TRBJ2-7; no firm D call. Trimming removed 1 base at V and 4 bases at J, with 14 bases between. CDR1 SGHDN and CDR2 FVKESK come from the germline V gene. This CDR3 contains 15 residues. The CDR3 region is CASSQGFQDWYEQYF. CDR3 nucleotides: TGTGCCAGCAGCCAAGGGTTTCAGGATTGGTACGAGCAGTACTTC.